In this sample, the clone carrying this TCR beta chain turned up once. Its antigen is unidentified. Produced via immunoSEQ multiplex PCR; TCRdb's table is partial and in-frame only. Seen here are 25,000 to 35,000 clones, around nine tenths observed once, and the top ten hold more than 13%. The data were obtained in a study of T cells after posttransplantation cyclophosphamide. Study conclusions and caveats: After PTCy, TRB diversity resembled that of CNI/methotrexate controls. Blood and skin or GI T cell repertoires showed limited TRB overlap. Later blood repertoires were often dominated by clones from the donor CD8+ memory compartment.

The CDR3 is 14 residues long. CDR1 and CDR2 (germline): SQVTM, ANQGSEA. With 3 bases removed from V and 3 bases from J, the gap between germline ends came to 15 bases. The chain uses TRBV29-1 and TRBJ2-7; D perhaps matches TRBD1 (5 bases). This receptor was taken from a woman in her thirties or forties with a blood cancer, CMV-positive, and with a related stem cell donor. Source material: PBMCs. The CDR3 protein is CSVEGRGPYYEQYF. The CDR3 DNA reads as TGCAGCGTTGAGGGTAGGGGCCCATACTACGAGCAGTACTTC.